A single sample gave rise to the 2 T cell receptor beta chains below, sequenced in a study of graft-versus-host responses after intestinal transplantation. Clones were read by immunoSEQ multiplex PCR, and TCRdb kept only the in-frame ones, dropping some. The sample has just over 95,000 clones, 92% seen once. No antigen has been identified for these receptors. Sequenced here: unstimulated CD4+ T cells sorted from spleen or lymph node cells, sampled before intestinal transplant. The receptors derive from a human donor who received an intestinal transplant.

In this sample, this clone turned up once. The chain has TRBV29-1 and TRBJ2-7; possibly TRBD1 for D (6 bases). The germline V and J ends were trimmed by 0 bases and 0 bases, with 15 bases remaining between them. This CDR3 is 16 amino acids long. In germline, CDR1 is SQVTM, CDR2 ANQGSEA. In DNA form, the CDR3 reads TGCAGCGTTGAAGAATCTGGGACATGGCCCTCCTACGAGCAGTACTTC. It encodes CSVEESGTWPSYEQYF.

The rearrangement joins TRBV5-5 to TRBJ1-1; D is unresolved. The CDR3 runs 14 residues. Between the trimmed V and J ends, which lost 0 bases and 4 bases, there was a span of 10 bases. Germline assignment: CDR1 SGHKS and CDR2 YYEKEE (reference sequence). CDR3 region: CASSLVGRSTEAFF. Here the CDR3 DNA reads TGTGCCAGCAGCTTGGTCGGTCGTAGCACTGAAGCTTTCTTT.